One TCR beta chain is described in this entry. V dropped 1 base and J dropped 5 bases, with 12 bases sitting between them. The CDR3 length is 15 residues. Germline lookup yields CDR1 SGHRS and CDR2 YFSETQ. The data belong to a study of blood T cell repertoires in COVID-19. For the study at large: Collection of acute and convalescent COVID-19 samples took place in the United States, Italy and Spain.

The study drew participants aged about 18 to 89 years from 20 to 30 US areas. Donors were grouped by their self-reported clinical history. Only in-frame clones appear in the TCRdb table, and some are missing; sequencing was by immunoSEQ multiplex PCR. The sample lists over 200,000 clones; about 90% were seen once. The chain carries TRBV5-1 and TRBJ1-4, with D perhaps TRBD1 (6 bases). The TCR was taken from a woman in her twenties or thirties with acute COVID-19. Source material: PBMCs or T cells enriched from blood (not recorded which). The CDR3 coding sequence is TGCGCCAGCAGCTTGTCCCAGCAGGGGAATGAAAAACTGTTTTTT. It translates to CASSLSQQGNEKLFF.